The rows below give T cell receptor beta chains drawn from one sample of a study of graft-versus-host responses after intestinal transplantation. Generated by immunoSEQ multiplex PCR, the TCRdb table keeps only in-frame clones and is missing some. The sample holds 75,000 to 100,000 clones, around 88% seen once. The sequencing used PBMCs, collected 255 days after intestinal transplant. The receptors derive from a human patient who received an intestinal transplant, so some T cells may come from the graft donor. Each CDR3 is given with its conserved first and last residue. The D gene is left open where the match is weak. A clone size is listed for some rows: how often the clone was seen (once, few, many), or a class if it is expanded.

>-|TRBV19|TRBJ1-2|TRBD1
TGTGCCAGTATAGGAGGGGGCGCGGCCGGAGGAGGCTACACCTTC
CASIGGGAAGGGYTF
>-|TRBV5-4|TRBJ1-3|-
TGTGCCAGCAGCTTGTGGACAGAAGGAAACACCATATATTTT
CASSLWTEGNTIYF
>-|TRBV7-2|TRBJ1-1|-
TGTGCCAGCAGCTTATATGAAGCTTTCTTT
CASSLYEAFF
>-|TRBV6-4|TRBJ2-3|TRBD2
TGTGCCAGCAGTGCAGCGGGAGAAACAGATACGCAGTATTTT
CASSAAGETDTQYF
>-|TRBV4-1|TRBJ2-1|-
TGCGCCAGCAGCCAAGACTGGGTCGCGAACAATGAGCAGTTCTTC
CASSQDWVANNEQFF
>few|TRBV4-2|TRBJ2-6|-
TGTGCCAGCAGCCAAGATCTGGGCTCTGGGGCCAACGTCCTGACTTTC
CASSQDLGSGANVLTF
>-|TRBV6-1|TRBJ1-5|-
TGTGCCAGCAGTGGGGGGGTAAATCAGCCCCAGCATTTT
CASSGGVNQPQHF
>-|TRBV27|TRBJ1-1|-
TGTGCCAGCGGCGACACTGAAGCTTTCTTT
CASGDTEAFF
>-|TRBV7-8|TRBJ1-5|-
TGTGCCAGCAGCTTGCGAAGGAGGGCGGATCAGCCCCAGCATTTT
CASSLRRRADQPQHF
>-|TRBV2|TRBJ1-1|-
TGTGCCAGCAGAAACGGGAACACTGAAGCTTTCTTT
CASRNGNTEAFF
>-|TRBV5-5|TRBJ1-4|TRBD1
TGTGCCAGCGCCCCAGGGGCAGGGGGCTATGAAAAACTGTTTTTT
CASAPGAGGYEKLFF
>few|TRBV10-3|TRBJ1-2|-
TGTGCCATCAGGGCGGACAGTCTCTATGGCTACACCTTC
CAIRADSLYGYTF
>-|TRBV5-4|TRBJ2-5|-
TGTGCCAGCAGCTTGGGTGGGGGGGAGACCCAGTACTTC
CASSLGGGETQYF
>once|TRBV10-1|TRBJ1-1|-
TGCGCCAGTCAGGGAGGGGGGAACACTGAAGCTTTCTTT
CASQGGGNTEAFF
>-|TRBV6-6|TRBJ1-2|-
TGTGCCAGCAGTTACATTGGGGCGGACTATGGCTACACCTTC
CASSYIGADYGYTF